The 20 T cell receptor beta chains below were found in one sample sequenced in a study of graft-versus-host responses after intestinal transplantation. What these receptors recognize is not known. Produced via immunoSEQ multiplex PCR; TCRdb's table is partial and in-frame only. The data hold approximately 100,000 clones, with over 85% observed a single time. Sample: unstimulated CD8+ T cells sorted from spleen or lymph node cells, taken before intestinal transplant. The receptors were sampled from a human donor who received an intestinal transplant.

CDR3 DNA: TGTGCCAGCAGAAGGACTAGCGGGAACACCGGGGAGCTGTTTTTT. This codes for CASRRTSGNTGELFF. The chain uses TRBV6-5 and TRBJ2-2; 10 bases map to TRBD2. This CDR3 region has 15 residues. CDR1 MNHEY and CDR2 SVGAGI come from the germline V gene. V lost 6 bases, J lost 1 base, and 2 bases stayed unmatched.

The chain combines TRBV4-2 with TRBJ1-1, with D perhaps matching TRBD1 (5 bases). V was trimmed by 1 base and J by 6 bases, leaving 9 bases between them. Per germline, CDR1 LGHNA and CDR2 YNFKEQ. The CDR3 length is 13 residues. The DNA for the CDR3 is TGTGCCAGCAGCCAAGTGGGGGACCCTGAAGCTTTCTTT. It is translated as CASSQVGDPEAFF.

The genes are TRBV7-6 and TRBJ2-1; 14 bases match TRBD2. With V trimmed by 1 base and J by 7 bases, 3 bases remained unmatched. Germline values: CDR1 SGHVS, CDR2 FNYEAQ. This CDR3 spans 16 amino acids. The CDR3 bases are TGTGCCAGCAGCTTAGGACTAGCGGGGGGGGAAAATGAGCAGTTCTTC. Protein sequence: CASSLGLAGGENEQFF.

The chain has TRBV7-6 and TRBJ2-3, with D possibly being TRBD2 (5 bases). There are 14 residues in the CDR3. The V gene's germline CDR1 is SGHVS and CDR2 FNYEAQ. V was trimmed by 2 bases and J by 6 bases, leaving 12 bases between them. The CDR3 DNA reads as TGTGCCAGCAGCTTAAGCGGCATAGGGGATACGCAGTATTTT. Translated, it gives CASSLSGIGDTQYF.

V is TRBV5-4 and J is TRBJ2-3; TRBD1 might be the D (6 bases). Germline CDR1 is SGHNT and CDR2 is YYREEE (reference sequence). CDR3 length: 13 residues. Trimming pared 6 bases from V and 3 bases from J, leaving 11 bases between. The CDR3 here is CASTTGETDTQYF. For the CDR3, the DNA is TGTGCCAGCACGACAGGAGAGACAGATACGCAGTATTTT.

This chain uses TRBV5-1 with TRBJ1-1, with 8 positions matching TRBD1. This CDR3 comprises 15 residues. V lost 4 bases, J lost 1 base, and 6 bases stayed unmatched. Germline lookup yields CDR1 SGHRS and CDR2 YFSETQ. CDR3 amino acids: CASSEPTGANTEAFF. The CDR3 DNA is TGCGCCAGCAGCGAACCGACAGGGGCGAACACTGAAGCTTTCTTT.

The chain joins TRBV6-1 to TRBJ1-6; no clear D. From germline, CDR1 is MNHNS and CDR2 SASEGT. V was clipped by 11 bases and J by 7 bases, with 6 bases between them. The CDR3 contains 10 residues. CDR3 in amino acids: CASPNSPLHF. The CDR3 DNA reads TGTGCCTCCCCGAATTCACCCCTCCACTTT.

Here the CDR3 DNA reads TGTGCCAGTAGTTGGCGGGTTTCTCTCAATGAGCAGTTCTTC. Its protein is CASSWRVSLNEQFF. The V and J genes are TRBV19 and TRBJ2-1; perhaps TRBD2 as D (5 bases). The CDR3 loop spans 14 amino acids. V was clipped by 5 bases and J by 6 bases, with 14 bases between them. Germline V gene sequence: CDR1 LNHDA, CDR2 SQIVND (reference sequence).

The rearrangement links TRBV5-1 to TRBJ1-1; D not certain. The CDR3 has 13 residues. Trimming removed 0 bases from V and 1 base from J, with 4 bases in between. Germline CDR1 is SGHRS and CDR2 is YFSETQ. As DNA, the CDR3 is TGCGCCAGCAGCTTGGGGGAGAACACTGAAGCTTTCTTT. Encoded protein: CASSLGENTEAFF. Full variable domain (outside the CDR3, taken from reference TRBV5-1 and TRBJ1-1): KAGVTQTPRYLIKTRGQQVTLSCSPISGHRSVSWYQQTPGQGLQFLFEYFSETQRNKGNFPGRFSGRQFSNSRSEMNVSTLELGDSALYLCASSLGENTEAFFGQGTRLTVV.

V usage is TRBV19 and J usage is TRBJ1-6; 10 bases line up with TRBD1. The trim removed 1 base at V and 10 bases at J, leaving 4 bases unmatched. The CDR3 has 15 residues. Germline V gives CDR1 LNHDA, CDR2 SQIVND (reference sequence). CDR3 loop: CASSIVGTGESPLHF. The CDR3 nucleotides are TGTGCCAGTAGTATAGTTGGGACAGGGGAATCACCCCTCCACTTT.

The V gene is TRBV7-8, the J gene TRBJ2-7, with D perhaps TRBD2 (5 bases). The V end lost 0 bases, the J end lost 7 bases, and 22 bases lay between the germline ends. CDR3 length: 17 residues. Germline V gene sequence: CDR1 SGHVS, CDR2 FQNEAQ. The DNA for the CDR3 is TGTGCCAGCAGCTTAGCGCGCGGTGGGGAGTCGGGGAAGGAGCAGTACTTC. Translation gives CASSLARGGESGKEQYF. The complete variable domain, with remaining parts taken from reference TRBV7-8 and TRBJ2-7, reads GAGVSQSPRYKVAKRGQDVALRCDPISGHVSLFWYQQALGQGPEFLTYFQNEAQLDKSGLPSDRFFAERPEGSVSTLKIQRTQQEDSAVYLCASSLARGGESGKEQYFGPGTRLTVT.

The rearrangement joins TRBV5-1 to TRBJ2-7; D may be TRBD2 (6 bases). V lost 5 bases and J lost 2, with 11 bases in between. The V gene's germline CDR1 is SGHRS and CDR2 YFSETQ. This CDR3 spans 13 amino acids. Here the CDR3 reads CASRMSGAYEQYF. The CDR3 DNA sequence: TGCGCCAGCAGGATGTCGGGGGCCTACGAGCAGTACTTC.

The CDR3 DNA follows: TGTGCCAGCAGCCTGGGACGGACCTCTGGAAACACCATATATTTT. Translated, it gives CASSLGRTSGNTIYF. The chain has TRBV13 and TRBJ1-3, with D possibly matching TRBD1 (5 bases). Trimming pared 5 bases from V and 0 bases from J, leaving 11 bases between. Germline V gene lookup returns CDR1 PRHDT and CDR2 FYEKMQ (reference sequence). CDR3 length: 15 residues. The variable domain in full, completed from reference TRBV13 and TRBJ1-3, reads AAGVIQSPRHLIKEKRETATLKCYPIPRHDTVYWYQQGPGQDPQFLISFYEKMQSDKGSIPDRFSAQQFSDYHSELNMSSLELGDSALYFCASSLGRTSGNTIYFGEGSWLTVV.

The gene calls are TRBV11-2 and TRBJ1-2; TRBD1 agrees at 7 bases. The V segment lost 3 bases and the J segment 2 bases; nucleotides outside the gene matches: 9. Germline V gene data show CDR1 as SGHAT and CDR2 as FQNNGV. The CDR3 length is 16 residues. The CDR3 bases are TGTGCCAGCAGCTTGTCGCCAGGGGGACGGAACTATGGCTACACCTTC. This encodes CASSLSPGGRNYGYTF.

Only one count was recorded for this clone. CDR3 bases: TGCGCCAGCAGCCAAGAGAGCGGGTACGAGCAGTACTTC. Translated, it gives CASSQESGYEQYF. The chain joins TRBV4-1 to TRBJ2-7, with D possibly being TRBD2 (6 bases). CDR3 size: 13 residues. Germline V gives CDR1 MGHRA, CDR2 YSYEKL. V lost 0 bases and J 4 bases, leaving 7 bases between the germline ends.

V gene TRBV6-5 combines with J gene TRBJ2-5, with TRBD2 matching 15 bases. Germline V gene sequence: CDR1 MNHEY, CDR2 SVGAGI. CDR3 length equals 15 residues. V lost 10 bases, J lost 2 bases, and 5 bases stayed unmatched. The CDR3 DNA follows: TGTGCCACCGGGACTAGCGGGGGGAATCAAGAGACCCAGTACTTC. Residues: CATGTSGGNQETQYF.

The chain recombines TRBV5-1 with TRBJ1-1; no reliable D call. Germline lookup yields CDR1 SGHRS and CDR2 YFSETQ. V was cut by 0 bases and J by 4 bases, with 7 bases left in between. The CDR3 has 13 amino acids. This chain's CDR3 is CASSLAGSTEAFF. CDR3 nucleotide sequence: TGCGCCAGCAGCTTGGCTGGGAGCACTGAAGCTTTCTTT.

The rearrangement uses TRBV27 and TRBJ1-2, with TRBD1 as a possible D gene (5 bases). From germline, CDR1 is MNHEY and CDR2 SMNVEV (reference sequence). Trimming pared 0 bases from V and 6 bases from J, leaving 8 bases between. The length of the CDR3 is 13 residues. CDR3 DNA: TGTGCCAGCAGTTTATCGGGGCCGGATGGCTACACCTTC. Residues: CASSLSGPDGYTF.

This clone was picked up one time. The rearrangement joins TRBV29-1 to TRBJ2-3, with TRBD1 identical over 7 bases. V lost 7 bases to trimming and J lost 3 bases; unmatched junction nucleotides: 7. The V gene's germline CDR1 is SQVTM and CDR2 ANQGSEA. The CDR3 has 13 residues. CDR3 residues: CSARQGATDTQYF. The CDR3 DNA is TGCAGCGCCCGACAGGGAGCGACAGATACGCAGTATTTT.

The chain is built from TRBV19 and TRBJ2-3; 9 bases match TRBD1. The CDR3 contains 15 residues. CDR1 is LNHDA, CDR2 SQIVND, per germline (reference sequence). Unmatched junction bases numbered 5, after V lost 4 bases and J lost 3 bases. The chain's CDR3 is CASSRTGVRTDTQYF. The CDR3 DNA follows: TGTGCCAGTAGTAGGACAGGGGTGAGGACAGATACGCAGTATTTT.